A single sample gave rise to the 21 T cell receptor beta chains below, sequenced in a study of CD8 T cells in Susac syndrome. Reverse transcription of roughly 0.5 to 1 ug RNA was carried out with random hexamers. TCRdb re-derived calls from the immunoSEQ multiplex PCR reads in MiXCR, one entry per CDR3 protein. In the table there are fewer than 140,000 distinct CDR3 sequences, roughly 95% of which are singletons. The sequencing sample was made of CD8+ T cells from PBMCs. The receptor source for this set is a human donor with Susac syndrome.

The rearrangement links TRBV5-1 to TRBJ2-7; 11 nucleotides line up with TRBD2. The germline gives CDR1 SGHRS, CDR2 YFSETQ. This CDR3 is 16 amino acids long. After removal of 3 bases from V and 0 bases from J, the junction contained 5 bases not matched to a gene. CDR3 sequence reads: CASSYGLAGPSYEQYF. The CDR3 nucleotides read TGCGCCAGCAGCTACGGACTAGCGGGTCCCTCCTACGAGCAGTACTTC.

The rearrangement uses TRBV25-1 and TRBJ2-2; a possible D gene is TRBD1 (6 bases). This CDR3 is 17 amino acids long. Germline V gives CDR1 MGHDK, CDR2 SYGVNS. Trimming shortened V by 4 bases and J by 0 bases, and 15 bases separated the two germline ends. The DNA of the CDR3 is TGTGCCAGCAGTGGCCCTCAGGGGTCAACGAACACCGGGGAGCTGTTTTTT. This translates into CASSGPQGSTNTGELFF.

This clonotype showed up just once. V and J are TRBV6-1 and TRBJ1-2; 7 bases line up with TRBD1. Germline trimming cut 6 bases from V and 8 bases from J; bases unmatched to any gene: 12. Per the germline V gene, CDR1 is MNHNS and CDR2 is SASEGT. This CDR3 has 14 amino acids. The CDR3 is CASRHRGNNDGYTF. CDR3 DNA sequence: TGTGCCAGCAGACACAGGGGAAATAATGACGGCTACACCTTC.

V and J are TRBV29-1 and TRBJ1-2, with D maybe TRBD1 (5 bases). V was trimmed by 8 bases and J by 7 bases, leaving 20 bases between them. The CDR3 spans 13 residues. Germline lookup yields CDR1 SQVTM and CDR2 ANQGSEA. Written as DNA, the CDR3 is TGCAGCTTCGAACCGGGGGGTGACGGTGGCTACACCTTC. Translating gives CSFEPGGDGGYTF.

The V and J genes are TRBV20-1 and TRBJ2-1, with a possible D match to TRBD1 (5 bases). The CDR3 runs 15 residues. V lost 0 bases, J lost 2 bases, and 11 bases lay in between. Germline loops: CDR1 DFQATT, CDR2 SNEGSKA (reference sequence). The CDR3 sequence: CSARDRQGPYNEQFF. CDR3 sequence (DNA): TGCAGTGCTAGAGATCGGCAGGGTCCCTACAATGAGCAGTTCTTC.

The chain couples TRBV12-3 or TRBV12-4 to TRBJ1-6; D is perhaps TRBD1 (5 bases). This CDR3 is built from 14 residues. Deletions cut 3 bases from V and 10 bases from J, with 13 bases between. CDR3 region: CASSFGGIVSPLHF. Here the CDR3 DNA reads TGTGCCAGCAGTTTCGGGGGGATAGTCTCACCCCTCCACTTT.

The chain has TRBV5-6 and TRBJ2-1, with 10 positions matching TRBD2. The CDR3 has 16 amino acids. CDR1 and CDR2 from the germline V gene are SGHDT and YYEEEE. The J segment lost 8 bases and the V segment lost 4 bases, leaving 12 bases of the junction unmatched. CDR3 protein: CASSLGTSVLGDEQFF. The CDR3, as DNA: TGTGCCAGCAGCCTGGGGACTAGCGTTCTTGGGGATGAGCAGTTCTTC.

The chain uses TRBV12-3 or TRBV12-4 and TRBJ2-5; D perhaps matches TRBD2 (5 bases). With 6 bases removed from V and 3 bases from J, the gap between germline ends came to 11 bases. This CDR3 region has 13 residues. The CDR3: CASREDGEETQYF. CDR3 sequence (DNA): TGTGCCAGCAGAGAAGACGGGGAAGAGACCCAGTACTTC.

CDR3 protein: CSVEDTYEQYF. The CDR3 DNA reads as TGCAGCGTTGAAGATACCTACGAGCAGTACTTC. The genes are TRBV29-1 and TRBJ2-7; D call uncertain. Per germline, CDR1 SQVTM and CDR2 ANQGSEA. The CDR3 contains 11 residues. V was trimmed by 0 bases and J by 2 bases, leaving 2 bases between them.

The CDR3 DNA follows: TGTGCCATCGGACAGGGGGATGGCTACACCTTC. This codes for CAIGQGDGYTF. The genes are TRBV19 and TRBJ1-2, with 10 bases lining up with TRBD1. The CDR3 consists of 11 residues. V was clipped by 10 bases and J by 6 bases; unmatched bases: 2. From germline, CDR1 is LNHDA and CDR2 SQIVND (reference sequence).

V gene TRBV12-3 or TRBV12-4 combines with J gene TRBJ2-7; D gene uncertain. The CDR3 loop spans 12 amino acids. V was pared by 0 bases and J by 8 bases, with 8 bases between. DNA for the CDR3: TGTGCCAGCAGTTTAGCGGGCGGACAGCAGTACTTC. This codes for CASSLAGGQQYF.

The rearrangement joins TRBV29-1 to TRBJ2-7; no reliable D call. The CDR3 extends over 13 amino acids. V was shortened by 4 bases and J by 3 bases, with 13 bases between the two germline ends. Germline V CDR1 and CDR2: SQVTM, ANQGSEA. DNA of the CDR3: TGCAGCGTTGCTCGCCCTAACGTCTACGAGCAGTACTTC. Translation: CSVARPNVYEQYF.

The chain couples TRBV12-3 or TRBV12-4 to TRBJ2-7; weak D call: TRBD2 (5 bases). The CDR3 is 12 amino acids. With 1 base removed from V and 5 bases from J, the gap between germline ends came to 6 bases. The CDR3 sequence: CASSLVRDEQYF. Here the CDR3 DNA reads TGTGCCAGCAGTTTAGTGAGGGACGAGCAGTACTTC.

The rearrangement links TRBV9 to TRBJ2-1; D may match TRBD1 or TRBD2 (5 bases each). Germline V gene lookup returns CDR1 SGDLS and CDR2 YYNGEE. The CDR3 extends over 16 amino acids. V was pared by 0 bases and J by 0 bases, with 10 bases between. The CDR3 spells CASSVGAGSSYNEQFF. CDR3 DNA sequence: TGTGCCAGCAGCGTAGGGGCAGGGAGCTCCTACAATGAGCAGTTCTTC.

This clonotype was seen just once. The V call is TRBV15, the J call TRBJ1-5; D remains unclear. CDR3 length: 15 amino acids. V was pared by 1 base and J by 4 bases, with 11 bases between. The germline V gene has CDR1 LNHNV and CDR2 YYDKDF (reference sequence). The CDR3 is CATSRGKGRNQPQHF. The CDR3 DNA reads TGTGCCACCAGCAGAGGTAAAGGCCGAAATCAGCCCCAGCATTTT.

The V gene is TRBV29-1, the J gene TRBJ1-1; a possible D gene is TRBD1 (5 bases). The CDR3 is 13 residues long. In germline, CDR1 is SQVTM, CDR2 ANQGSEA. The ends were cut back, 1 base at V and 4 bases at J, with 10 bases in the middle. The CDR3 protein is CSVEGGGGTEAFF. In nucleotides, the CDR3 is TGCAGCGTTGAAGGGGGGGGTGGCACTGAAGCTTTCTTT.

This chain links TRBV6-2 or TRBV6-3 with TRBJ2-1, with 7 bases aligning to TRBD1. Per the germline V gene, CDR1 is MNHEY and CDR2 is SVGEGT. The trim removed 10 bases at V and 2 bases at J, leaving 5 bases unmatched. The CDR3 has 13 residues. The CDR3 region is CATRDSPYNEQFF. The DNA of the CDR3 is TGTGCCACACGGGACAGCCCCTACAATGAGCAGTTCTTC.

J is TRBJ2-7 and V is TRBV15; D may correspond to TRBD1 or TRBD2 (7 bases each). CDR3 size: 15 residues. CDR1 is LNHNV, CDR2 YYDKDF, per germline (reference sequence). Between the trimmed V and J ends, which lost 1 base and 5 bases, there was a span of 15 bases. CDR3 sequence reads: CATSRARGGGNEQYF. The CDR3 DNA sequence: TGTGCCACCAGCAGAGCCAGGGGGGGTGGAAACGAGCAGTACTTC. Supplemented by reference TRBV15 and TRBJ2-7, the full variable domain reads DAMVIQNPRYQVTQFGKPVTLSCSQTLNHNVMYWYQQKSSQAPKLLFHYYDKDFNNEADTPDNFQSRRPNTSFCFLDIRSPGLGDTAMYLCATSRARGGGNEQYFGPGTRLTVT.

The rearrangement links TRBV3-1 to TRBJ1-2; D ambiguous. The CDR3 loop spans 15 amino acids. Germline V gives CDR1 LGHDT, CDR2 YNNKEL (reference sequence). Trimming cost V 4 bases and J 0 bases, with 12 bases left between them. CDR3 in amino acids: CASSPTDAANYGYTF. Written as DNA, the CDR3 is TGTGCCAGCAGCCCAACGGACGCGGCTAACTATGGCTACACCTTC.

The chain employs TRBV4-1 and TRBJ1-2; 9 nucleotides line up with TRBD1. Germline assignment: CDR1 MGHRA and CDR2 YSYEKL. The J segment lost 1 base and the V segment lost 4 bases, leaving 4 bases of the junction unmatched. The CDR3 totals 15 residues. The DNA of the CDR3 is TGCGCCAGCAGCCCGGGGACAGGGAATAACTATGGCTACACCTTC. Amino acids: CASSPGTGNNYGYTF.

This chain connects TRBV5-1 to TRBJ2-2; D not certain. The CDR3 contains 15 residues. CDR1 and CDR2 from the germline V gene are SGHRS and YFSETQ. The V end was cut by 3 bases, the J end by 0 bases, with 9 bases between. The CDR3 DNA reads as TGCGCCAGCAGCTCTCGTGATCCGAACACCGGGGAGCTGTTTTTT. This codes for CASSSRDPNTGELFF.